The T cell receptor beta chain described here comes from a study of T cells in Graves' hyperthyroidism and ophthalmopathy. Study results and limitations: Most thyroid-expanded clonotypes above 0.001 were also found in blood.

This clonotype occurred a few times. Antigen unknown. The germline gives CDR1 SGHTA, CDR2 FQGTGA. V shed 2 bases and J shed 6 bases, with 17 bases lying between them. This CDR3 is built from 15 residues. Authors of the study amplified TCR beta CDR3 regions from RNA transcripts. The HTBI set primed first-round TCR CDR3 RT-PCR. TCRdb processed the multiplex PCR reads anew with MiXCR; each CDR3 protein has one entry. In the table there are about 410,000 distinct CDR3 sequences, about 15% of which are singletons. Disease lasting under 3 months, a NOSPECS grade of at least 4, and a Clinical Activity Score of at least 3 were features of the ophthalmopathy patients.

Material for sequencing was blood. This chain uses TRBV7-3 with TRBJ2-7, with D possibly matching TRBD1 (6 bases). The clonotype originates from a man younger than 30 with Graves' ophthalmopathy. CDR3 coding DNA: TGTGCCAGCAGCTTAGGGGACAACAGACATCCCGAGCAGTACTTC. It is translated as CASSLGDNRHPEQYF.